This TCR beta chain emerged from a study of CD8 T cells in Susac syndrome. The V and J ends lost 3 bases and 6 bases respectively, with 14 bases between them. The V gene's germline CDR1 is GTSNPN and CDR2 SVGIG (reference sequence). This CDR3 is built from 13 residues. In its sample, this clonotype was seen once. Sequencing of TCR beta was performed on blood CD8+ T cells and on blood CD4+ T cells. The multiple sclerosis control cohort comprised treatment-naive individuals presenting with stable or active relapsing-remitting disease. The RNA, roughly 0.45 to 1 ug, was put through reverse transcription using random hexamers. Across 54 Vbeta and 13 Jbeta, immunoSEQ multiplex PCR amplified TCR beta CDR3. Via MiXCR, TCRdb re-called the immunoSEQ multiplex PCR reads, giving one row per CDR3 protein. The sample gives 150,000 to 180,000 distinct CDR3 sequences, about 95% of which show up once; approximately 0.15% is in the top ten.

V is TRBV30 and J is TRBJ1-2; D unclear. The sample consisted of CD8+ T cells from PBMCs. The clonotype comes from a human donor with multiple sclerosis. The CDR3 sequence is CAWRPTGQHGYTF. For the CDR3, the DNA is TGTGCCTGGAGACCAACGGGTCAACATGGCTACACCTTC.